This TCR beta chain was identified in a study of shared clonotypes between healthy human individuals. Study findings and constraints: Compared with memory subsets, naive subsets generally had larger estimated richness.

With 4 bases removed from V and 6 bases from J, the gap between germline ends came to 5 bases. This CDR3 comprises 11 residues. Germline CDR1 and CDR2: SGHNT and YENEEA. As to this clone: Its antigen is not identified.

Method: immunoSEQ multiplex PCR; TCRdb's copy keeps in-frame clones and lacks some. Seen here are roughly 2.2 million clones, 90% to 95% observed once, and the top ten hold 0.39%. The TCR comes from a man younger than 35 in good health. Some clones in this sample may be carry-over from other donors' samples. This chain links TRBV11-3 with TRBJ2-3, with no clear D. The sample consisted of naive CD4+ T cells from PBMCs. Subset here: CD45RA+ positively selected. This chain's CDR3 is CASSSADTQYF. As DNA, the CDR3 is TGTGCCAGCAGCTCCGCCGATACGCAGTATTTT.